The 18 T cell receptor beta chains below come from one sample, sequenced in a study of cytomegalovirus exposure and HLA in healthy donors. PCR amplification relied on 60 Vbeta primers (plus 13 Jbeta primers). Clones were read by immunoSEQ multiplex PCR, and TCRdb kept only the in-frame ones, dropping some. The sample yields about 160,000 clones, 82% seen once. Sequences were obtained from PBMCs. The receptors were sampled from a male donor in good health and CMV-seronegative.

The chain combines TRBV7-6 with TRBJ2-5, with D tentatively TRBD1 (8 bases). Per germline, CDR1 SGHVS and CDR2 FNYEAQ. The V and J ends lost 4 bases and 11 bases respectively, with 20 bases between them. This CDR3 spans 14 amino acids. CDR3 sequence (DNA): TGTGCCAGCAGCTACGGGCAGGGGGCGCGGGAGCAGTACTTC. Translating gives CASSYGQGAREQYF.

The CDR3 DNA follows: TGCGCCAGCAGCTCTCAGACAGCCCTAGGTGAAAAACTGTTTTTT. It yields the protein CASSSQTALGEKLFF. The genes are TRBV5-1 and TRBJ1-4; tentatively, D is TRBD1 (5 bases). V lost 3 bases, J lost 7 bases, and 16 bases lay in between. This CDR3 spans 15 amino acids. The germline CDR1 and CDR2 sequences are SGHRS and YFSETQ.

The rearrangement joins TRBV14 to TRBJ1-5, with a weak D call TRBD1 (6 bases). The CDR3 has 16 amino acids. Germline V gene sequence: CDR1 SGHDN, CDR2 FVKESK. V was trimmed by 7 bases and J by 0 bases, leaving 16 bases between them. The CDR3 coding sequence is TGTGCCAGCACCCGGGGGGGCGGGTATAGCAATCAGCCCCAGCATTTT. This encodes CASTRGGGYSNQPQHF. Full variable domain (rest looked up from reference TRBV14 and TRBJ1-5): EAGVTQFPSHSVIEKGQTVTLRCDPISGHDNLYWYRRVMGKEIKFLLHFVKESKQDESGMPNNRFLAERTGGTYSTLKVQPAELEDSGVYFCASTRGGGYSNQPQHFGDGTRLSIL.

The V call is TRBV5-1, the J call TRBJ2-7; perhaps TRBD1 as D (6 bases). With 1 base removed from V and 5 bases from J, the gap between germline ends came to 22 bases. The germline V gene encodes CDR1 SGHRS and CDR2 YFSETQ. The CDR3 runs to 17 residues. The CDR3 DNA reads as TGCGCCAGCAGCTTGAAGACATTGGTAGGGGGTGGGGACGAGCAGTACTTC. Translating it yields CASSLKTLVGGGDEQYF.

This clone was picked up one time. The V call is TRBV9, the J call TRBJ2-5; 8 nucleotides line up with TRBD1. The CDR3 is 14 amino acids. V shed 4 bases and J 5 bases; nucleotides not matched to a gene: 7. CDR1 and CDR2 (germline): SGDLS, YYNGEE. Here the CDR3 DNA reads TGTGCCAGCAGCCCTCAGGGGGCGAGGGAGACCCAGTACTTC. It yields the protein CASSPQGARETQYF. Based on the CDR3 plus reference TRBV9 and TRBJ2-5, the full variable domain is DSGVTQTPKHLITATGQRVTLRCSPRSGDLSVYWYQQSLDQGLQFLIQYYNGEERAKGNILERFSAQQFPDLHSELNLSSLELGDSALYFCASSPQGARETQYFGPGTRLLVL.

V is TRBV9 and J is TRBJ1-4; 7 bases match TRBD1. The CDR3 runs to 15 residues. Germline CDR1 and CDR2: SGDLS and YYNGEE. The ends lost 1 base at V and 7 bases at J; junction bases unmatched: 7. CDR3 sequence reads: CASSVLTGEVEKLFF. In DNA form, the CDR3 reads TGTGCCAGCAGCGTACTAACAGGGGAGGTTGAAAAACTGTTTTTT.

The chain couples TRBV11-3 to TRBJ2-5; perhaps TRBD2 as D (5 bases). Germline values: CDR1 SGHNT, CDR2 YENEEA. Trimming took off 3 bases at V and 5 bases at J, with 10 bases between the two ends. This CDR3 spans 13 amino acids. The CDR3 region has the DNA TGTGCCAGCAGCTTGGAAGCGGAGGAGACCCAGTACTTC. Amino acids: CASSLEAEETQYF.

The chain joins TRBV11-2 to TRBJ1-1; D perhaps matches TRBD1 (5 bases). This CDR3 is built from 14 residues. Trimming stripped 7 bases from V and 5 bases from J, with 17 bases between. CDR1 is SGHAT, CDR2 FQNNGV, per germline. The CDR3 DNA reads as TGTGCCAGCACCCAAAGTTTGGGGCGTACTGAAGCTTTCTTT. Translating it yields CASTQSLGRTEAFF.

The chain links TRBV4-3 to TRBJ2-7; 7 nucleotides align to TRBD2. Per the germline V gene, CDR1 is LGHNA and CDR2 is YSLEER. This CDR3 is built from 17 residues. V was clipped by 4 bases and J by 4 bases; unmatched bases: 16. CDR3 DNA sequence: TGCGCCAGCAGCCGGAACCTAGAGGGCGGGAGTGGGTACGAGCAGTACTTC. This sequence encodes CASSRNLEGGSGYEQYF.

The chain uses TRBV5-6 and TRBJ1-2; TRBD1 is a possible D gene (6 bases). V lost 4 bases and J lost 5, with 12 bases in between. This CDR3 comprises 13 residues. Looked up from germline, CDR1 is SGHDT and CDR2 is YYEEEE. The CDR3 DNA is TGTGCCAGCAGCCCCGCGGACAGTTATGGCTACACCTTC. It translates to CASSPADSYGYTF.

CDR3 bases: TGCGCCAGCAGCGGCCGGGACAGGGACACCGGGGAGCTGTTTTTT. It codes for CASSGRDRDTGELFF. The rearrangement joins TRBV5-1 to TRBJ2-2; TRBD1 matches at 9 bases. Looked up from germline, CDR1 is SGHRS and CDR2 is YFSETQ. The CDR3 has 15 amino acids. With 4 bases clipped from V and 3 bases from J, the junction kept 4 bases outside the gene matches.

The chain combines TRBV19 with TRBJ2-7; TRBD1 agrees at 8 bases. V shed 7 bases, J shed 1 base, and the junction held 3 bases outside the gene matches. The germline gives CDR1 LNHDA, CDR2 SQIVND (reference sequence). This CDR3 spans 13 amino acids. DNA for the CDR3: TGTGCCAGTACCCGGACAGGGTCCTACGAGCAGTACTTC. Encoded protein: CASTRTGSYEQYF.

This chain joins TRBV11-2 and TRBJ2-7; D possibly corresponds to TRBD1 (6 bases). The ends were cut back, 5 bases at V and 0 bases at J, with 20 bases in the middle. CDR1 and CDR2 from the germline V gene are SGHAT and FQNNGV. The CDR3 sequence is 17 residues long. CDR3 nucleotide sequence: TGTGCCAGCAGCCCCCTTCCACGGACAGCGGACTCCTACGAGCAGTACTTC. It is translated as CASSPLPRTADSYEQYF.

This CDR3 reads CASSERPTVNYGYTF. CDR3 nucleotides: TGTGCCAGCAGTGAACGCCCGACAGTGAACTATGGCTACACCTTC. The chain combines TRBV6-1 with TRBJ1-2; a weak D match, TRBD1 (5 bases). CDR1 is MNHNS, CDR2 SASEGT, per germline. V shed 2 bases and J shed 2 bases, with 12 bases lying between them. The CDR3 is made up of 15 amino acids.

The rearrangement uses TRBV5-6 and TRBJ2-7, with TRBD1 identical over 9 bases. The CDR3 sequence is 15 residues long. CDR1 is SGHDT, CDR2 YYEEEE, per germline. J was trimmed by 2 bases and V by 1 base; bases with no gene match: 4. The CDR3 loop is CASSLWRQGAYEQYF. Written as DNA, the CDR3 is TGTGCCAGCAGCTTGTGGAGACAGGGGGCCTACGAGCAGTACTTC.

Here the CDR3 DNA reads TGCAGCGTTGTCAGAAGGGCGGGCTACGAGCAGTACTTC. The encoded protein is CSVVRRAGYEQYF. The rearrangement uses TRBV29-1 and TRBJ2-5; possibly TRBD2 for D (5 bases). The end of the DNA fits TRBJ2-7 better, so the J call may be wrong. Germline CDR1 SQVTM, CDR2 ANQGSEA. CDR3 size: 13 residues.

A few counts support this clone. The chain recombines TRBV2 with TRBJ2-7; 15 bases are shared with TRBD2. The junction had 3 bases not matched to a gene; V was cut back by 1 base and J by 5 bases. The CDR3 has 16 residues. Germline assignment: CDR1 SNHLY and CDR2 FYNNEI. CDR3 nucleotide sequence: TGTGCCAGCAGTGAAGGGACTAGCGGGAGGGGAAACGAGCAGTACTTC. Its protein product is CASSEGTSGRGNEQYF.

This clone was seen a handful of times. The chain combines TRBV6-5 with TRBJ1-5; possible D gene TRBD1, 6 bases. V was shortened by 1 base and J by 7 bases, with 8 bases between the two germline ends. Germline lookup yields CDR1 MNHEY and CDR2 SVGAGI. This CDR3 region has 13 residues. The CDR3 DNA reads as TGTGCCAGCAGTTACTTTCAGGGGCAGCCCCAGCATTTT. It translates to CASSYFQGQPQHF.